The T cell receptor beta chain described here comes from a study of CD4+ T cells in melanoma (dated by TCRdb to the early 2020s). Looking at the study overall: Neoantigen-specific CD4+ T cells in human melanoma were what the study investigated. The full study reports these points: Neoantigen-specific CD4+ T cells were reported to be correlated with the function of CD8+ T cells, macrophages and B cells. Neoantigen-specific CD4+ T cells in melanoma were reported to have a range of differentiation states.

Per the germline V gene, SGHRS is the CDR1 and YFSETQ is the CDR2. Trimming leaves V shorter by 0 bases and J shorter by 2 bases, with the junction holding 3 bases beyond the gene matches. The cysteine opens and the phenylalanine closes a CDR3 of 15 amino acids. Only the CDR3 part of the read is kept: 45 bases, read in frame from the first base. Donors were patients with melanoma. The library was obtained by the immunoSEQ multiplex PCR assay. This is the immuneACCESS table as TCRdb keeps it, with only in-frame sequences that have V and J called. A part of the clones is gone; compared with another copy, unresolved V genes explain less than half, and the rest is unexplained. This sample has about 140,000 clones in its table, and roughly 91% of those were observed once. The ten biggest clones cover approximately 1.4% of the sample. Note on this clone: There is no known antigen for this receptor. Per-nucleotide qualities are absent, and no much larger clonotype sits a single base away.

The receptor chain draws on TRBV5-1 and TRBJ2-3; the junction holds 7 bases that match TRBD1. This receptor was identified in a human donor with melanoma. The CDR3 corresponds to CASSLGQGDTDTQYF. The DNA is TGCGCCAGCAGCTTGGGGCAGGGGGACACAGATACGCAGTATTTT. Where the CDR3 stops, the reference TRBV5-1 and TRBJ2-3 genes take over; the full variable domain is KAGVTQTPRYLIKTRGQQVTLSCSPISGHRSVSWYQQTPGQGLQFLFEYFSETQRNKGNFPGRFSGRQFSNSRSEMNVSTLELGDSALYLCASSLGQGDTDTQYFGPGTRLTVL.